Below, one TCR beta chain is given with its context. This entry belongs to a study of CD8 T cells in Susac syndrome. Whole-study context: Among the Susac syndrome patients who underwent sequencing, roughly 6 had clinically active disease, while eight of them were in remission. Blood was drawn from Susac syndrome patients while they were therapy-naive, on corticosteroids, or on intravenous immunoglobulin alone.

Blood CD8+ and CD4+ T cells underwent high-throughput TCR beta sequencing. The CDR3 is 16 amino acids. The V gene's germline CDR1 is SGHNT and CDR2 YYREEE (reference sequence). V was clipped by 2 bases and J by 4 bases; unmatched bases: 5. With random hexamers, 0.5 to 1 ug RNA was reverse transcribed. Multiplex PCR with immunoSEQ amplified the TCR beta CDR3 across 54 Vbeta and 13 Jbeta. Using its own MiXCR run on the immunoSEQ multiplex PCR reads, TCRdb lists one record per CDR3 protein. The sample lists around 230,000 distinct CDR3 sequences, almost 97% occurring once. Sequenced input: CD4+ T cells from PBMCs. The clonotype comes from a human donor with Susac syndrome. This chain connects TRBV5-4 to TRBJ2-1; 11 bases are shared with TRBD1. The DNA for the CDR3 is TGTGCCAGCAGCTTCTCAGGGACAGGGGGTTACAATGAGCAGTTCTTC. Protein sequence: CASSFSGTGGYNEQFF. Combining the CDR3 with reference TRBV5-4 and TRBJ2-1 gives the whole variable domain ETGVTQSPTHLIKTRGQQVTLRCSSQSGHNTVSWYQQALGQGPQFIFQYYREEENGRGNFPPRFSGLQFPNYSSELNVNALELDDSALYLCASSFSGTGGYNEQFFGPGTRLTVL.